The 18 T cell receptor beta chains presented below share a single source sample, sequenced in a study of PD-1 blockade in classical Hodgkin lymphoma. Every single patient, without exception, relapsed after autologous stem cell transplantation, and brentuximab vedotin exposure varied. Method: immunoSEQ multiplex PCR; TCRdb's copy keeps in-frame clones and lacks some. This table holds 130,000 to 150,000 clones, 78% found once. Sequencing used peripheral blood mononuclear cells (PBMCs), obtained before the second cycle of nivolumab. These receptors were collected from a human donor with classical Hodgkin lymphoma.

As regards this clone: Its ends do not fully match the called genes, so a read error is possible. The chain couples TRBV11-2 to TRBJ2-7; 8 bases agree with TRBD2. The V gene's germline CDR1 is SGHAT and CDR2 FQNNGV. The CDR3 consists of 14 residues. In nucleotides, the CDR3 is TGTGCCAGCAGGTTAGCGGGGAGCTCCTACGAGCAGTACTTC. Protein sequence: CASRLAGSSYEQYF.

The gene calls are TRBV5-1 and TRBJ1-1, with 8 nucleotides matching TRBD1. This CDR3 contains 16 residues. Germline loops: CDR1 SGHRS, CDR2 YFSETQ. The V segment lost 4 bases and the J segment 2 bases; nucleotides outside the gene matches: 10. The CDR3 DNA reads TGCGCCAGCAGCCCTTCGATCGGACAGGGAAACACTGAAGCTTTCTTT. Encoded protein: CASSPSIGQGNTEAFF.

DNA for the CDR3: TGTGCCAGCAAGGACTCCTTAAACACCGGGGAGCTGTTTTTT. It is translated as CASKDSLNTGELFF. This chain links TRBV6-5 with TRBJ2-2; maybe TRBD2 (5 bases). Germline V gene lookup returns CDR1 MNHEY and CDR2 SVGAGI. The germline V and J ends were trimmed by 7 bases and 2 bases, with 11 bases remaining between them. The CDR3 is 14 amino acids.

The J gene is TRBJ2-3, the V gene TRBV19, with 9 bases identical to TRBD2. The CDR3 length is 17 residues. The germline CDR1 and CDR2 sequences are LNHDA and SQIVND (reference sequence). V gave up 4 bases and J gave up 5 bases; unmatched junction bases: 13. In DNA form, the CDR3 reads TGTGCCAGTAGTAGGTTGATAGCGGGAGATTTGGGAGATACGCAGTATTTT. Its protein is CASSRLIAGDLGDTQYF.

Here the CDR3 reads CASSLYPGGTGYEQYF. CDR3 in DNA: TGTGCCAGCAGTTTATATCCGGGGGGGACAGGGTACGAGCAGTACTTC. The chain couples TRBV28 to TRBJ2-5; D is perhaps TRBD1 (9 bases). Matching the DNA end better, TRBJ2-7 makes the J call doubtful. The germline gives CDR1 MDHEN, CDR2 SYDVKM. CDR3 length: 16 residues.

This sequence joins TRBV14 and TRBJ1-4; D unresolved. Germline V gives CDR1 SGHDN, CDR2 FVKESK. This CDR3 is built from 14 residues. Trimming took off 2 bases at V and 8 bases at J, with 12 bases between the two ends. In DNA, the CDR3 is TGTGCCAGCAGCCAAACACGGAACTACGAAAAACTGTTTTTT. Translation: CASSQTRNYEKLFF. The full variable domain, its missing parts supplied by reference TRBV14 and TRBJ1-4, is EAGVTQFPSHSVIEKGQTVTLRCDPISGHDNLYWYRRVMGKEIKFLLHFVKESKQDESGMPNNRFLAERTGGTYSTLKVQPAELEDSGVYFCASSQTRNYEKLFFGSGTQLSVL.

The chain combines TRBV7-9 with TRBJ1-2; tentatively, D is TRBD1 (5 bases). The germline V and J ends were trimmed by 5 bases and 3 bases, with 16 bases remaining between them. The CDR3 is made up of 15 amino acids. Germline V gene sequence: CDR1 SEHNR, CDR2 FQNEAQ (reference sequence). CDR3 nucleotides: TGTGCCAGCAGCCAGCAGGGAGGGCAGTACTATGGCTACACCTTC. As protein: CASSQQGGQYYGYTF.

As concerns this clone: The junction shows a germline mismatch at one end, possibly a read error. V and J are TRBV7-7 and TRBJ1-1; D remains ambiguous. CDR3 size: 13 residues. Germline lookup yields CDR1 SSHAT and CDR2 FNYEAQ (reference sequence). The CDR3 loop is CASSPDMNTEAFF. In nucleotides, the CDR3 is TGTGCTAGCAGCCCCGACATGAACACTGAAGCTTTCTTT.

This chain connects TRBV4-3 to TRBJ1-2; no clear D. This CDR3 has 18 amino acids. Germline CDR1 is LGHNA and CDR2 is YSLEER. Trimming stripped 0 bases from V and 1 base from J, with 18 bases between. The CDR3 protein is CASSQDRPSGVYNYGYTF. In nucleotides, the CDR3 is TGCGCCAGCAGCCAAGATCGTCCGTCAGGAGTTTATAACTATGGCTACACCTTC.

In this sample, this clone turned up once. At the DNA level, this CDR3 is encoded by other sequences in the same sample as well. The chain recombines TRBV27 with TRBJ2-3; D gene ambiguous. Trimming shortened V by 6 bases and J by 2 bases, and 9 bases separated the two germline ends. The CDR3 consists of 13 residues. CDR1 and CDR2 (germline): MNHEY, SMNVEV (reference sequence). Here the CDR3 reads CASRGSSTDTQYF. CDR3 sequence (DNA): TGTGCCAGCAGAGGGTCTTCCACAGATACGCAGTATTTT.

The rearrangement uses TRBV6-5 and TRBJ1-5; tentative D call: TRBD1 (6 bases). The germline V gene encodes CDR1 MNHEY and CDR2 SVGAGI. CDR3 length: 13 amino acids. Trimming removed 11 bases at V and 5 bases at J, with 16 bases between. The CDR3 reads CAYSDPGDQPQHF. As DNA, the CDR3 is TGTGCCTACAGCGATCCAGGGGATCAGCCCCAGCATTTT.

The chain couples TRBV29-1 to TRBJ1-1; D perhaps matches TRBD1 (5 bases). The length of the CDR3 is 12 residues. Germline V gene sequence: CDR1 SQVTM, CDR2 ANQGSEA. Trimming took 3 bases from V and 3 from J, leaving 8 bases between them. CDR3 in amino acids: CSVEGDHTEAFF. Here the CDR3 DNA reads TGCAGCGTTGAGGGGGATCACACTGAAGCTTTCTTT. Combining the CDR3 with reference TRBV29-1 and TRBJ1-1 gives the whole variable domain SAVISQKPSRDICQRGTSLTIQCQVDSQVTMMFWYRQQPGQSLTLIATANQGSEATYESGFVIDKFPISRPNLTFSTLTVSNMSPEDSSIYLCSVEGDHTEAFFGQGTRLTVV.

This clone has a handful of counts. CDR3 nucleotide sequence: TGTGCCAGTAGTCCCAGCCAGTATGGCTACACCTTC. It translates to CASSPSQYGYTF. V usage is TRBV19 and J usage is TRBJ1-2, with D unclear. The CDR3 spans 12 residues. The germline gives CDR1 LNHDA, CDR2 SQIVND (reference sequence). V lost 5 bases and J 5 bases, leaving 9 bases between the germline ends.

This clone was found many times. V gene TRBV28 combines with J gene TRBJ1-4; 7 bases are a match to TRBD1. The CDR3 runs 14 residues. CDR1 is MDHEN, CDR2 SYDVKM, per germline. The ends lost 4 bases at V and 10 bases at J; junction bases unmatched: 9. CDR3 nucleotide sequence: TGTGCCAGCAGTTCCGGGACAGCCAGGGGAAAACTGTTTTTT. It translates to CASSSGTARGKLFF.

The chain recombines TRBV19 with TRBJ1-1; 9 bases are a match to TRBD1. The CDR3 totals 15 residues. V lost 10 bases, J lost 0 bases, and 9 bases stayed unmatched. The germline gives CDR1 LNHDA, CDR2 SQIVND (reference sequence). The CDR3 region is CATSLGTGMNTEAFF. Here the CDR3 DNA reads TGTGCCACCAGCCTTGGGACAGGGATGAACACTGAAGCTTTCTTT.

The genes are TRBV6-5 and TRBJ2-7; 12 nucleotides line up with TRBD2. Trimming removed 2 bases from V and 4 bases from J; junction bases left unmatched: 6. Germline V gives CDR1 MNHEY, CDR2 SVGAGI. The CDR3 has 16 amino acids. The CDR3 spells CASSYRSGTSGYEQYF. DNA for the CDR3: TGTGCCAGCAGTTACCGATCCGGGACTAGCGGGTACGAGCAGTACTTC.

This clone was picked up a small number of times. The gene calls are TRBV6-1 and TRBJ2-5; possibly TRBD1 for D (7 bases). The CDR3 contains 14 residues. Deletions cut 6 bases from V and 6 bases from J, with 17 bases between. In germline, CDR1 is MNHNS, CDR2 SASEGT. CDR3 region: CASSPQGGGKTQYF. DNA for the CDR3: TGTGCCAGCAGCCCCCAGGGGGGCGGGAAGACCCAGTACTTC.

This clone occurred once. The CDR3 sequence is CASSSLTSGAYNEQFF. In DNA form, the CDR3 reads TGTGCCAGCAGTTCTCTGACTAGCGGAGCCTACAATGAGCAGTTCTTC. The J gene is TRBJ2-1, the V gene TRBV11-2, with 9 positions matching TRBD2. Germline assignment: CDR1 SGHAT and CDR2 FQNNGV. The CDR3 has 16 amino acids. Unmatched junction bases numbered 8, after V lost 6 bases and J lost 2 bases.